Shown below are 25 T cell receptor beta chains from a single sample sequenced in a study of blood T cell repertoires in COVID-19. The protocol was immunoSEQ multiplex PCR, while the TCRdb copy is restricted to in-frame clones and leaves out a portion. Altogether about 97,000 clones are present, approximately 87% being singletons, with the ten largest covering about 20%. Sample: peripheral blood. The origin of the receptors is a human donor in a cohort sampled during active COVID-19.

This chain links TRBV6-5 with TRBJ2-1; D ambiguous. V was cut by 5 bases and J by 1 base, with 9 bases left in between. The CDR3 is 14 amino acids. CDR1 is MNHEY and CDR2 is SVGAGI in the germline V gene. The CDR3 sequence: CASSPNRSYNEQFF. Written as DNA, the CDR3 is TGTGCCAGCAGTCCTAACCGATCCTACAATGAGCAGTTCTTC.

This rearrangement joins TRBV7-2 to TRBJ1-3; 8 bases fit TRBD1. Germline assignment: CDR1 SGHTA and CDR2 FQGNSA. CDR3 length: 15 residues. V lost 6 bases to trimming and J lost 0 bases; unmatched junction nucleotides: 4. CDR3 coding DNA: TGTGCCAGCAGGGGACAGGCGTACTCTGGAAACACCATATATTTT. Translated, it gives CASRGQAYSGNTIYF.

The chain couples TRBV28 to TRBJ1-2, with 10 positions matching TRBD1. Germline CDR1 is MDHEN and CDR2 is SYDVKM. This CDR3 has 17 amino acids. After removal of 3 bases from V and 4 bases from J, the junction contained 11 bases not matched to a gene. The CDR3 reads CASSFGTPGQGLYGYTF. CDR3 DNA sequence: TGTGCCAGCAGTTTTGGGACACCGGGACAGGGGCTCTATGGCTACACCTTC.

Here the CDR3 DNA reads TGCGCCAGCACCCCGGACAGGGTCAACTCACCCCTCCACTTT. Translating it yields CASTPDRVNSPLHF. J is TRBJ1-6 and V is TRBV5-1, with 8 bases lining up with TRBD1. The germline V gene has CDR1 SGHRS and CDR2 YFSETQ. This CDR3 spans 14 amino acids. After removal of 6 bases from V and 10 bases from J, the junction contained 9 bases not matched to a gene.

The genes are TRBV6-5 and TRBJ1-6, with D possibly matching TRBD1 (5 bases). This CDR3 spans 13 amino acids. CDR1 and CDR2 (germline): MNHEY, SVGAGI. V was trimmed by 2 bases and J by 8 bases, leaving 7 bases between them. In DNA form, the CDR3 reads TGTGCCAGCAGTTACCGGGGGGATTCACCCCTCCACTTT. This codes for CASSYRGDSPLHF.

CDR3 protein: CASSPGTGFGYEQYF. The CDR3 DNA reads as TGTGCCAGCAGCCCGGGGACAGGTTTTGGCTACGAGCAGTACTTC. The gene calls are TRBV4-2 and TRBJ2-7; 8 nucleotides align to TRBD1. The CDR3 loop spans 15 amino acids. The ends lost 4 bases at V and 3 bases at J; junction bases unmatched: 8. The germline gives CDR1 LGHNA, CDR2 YNFKEQ.

The chain has TRBV27 and TRBJ2-1; D is possibly TRBD2 (5 bases). This CDR3 comprises 17 residues. V gave up 0 bases and J gave up 0 bases, with 12 bases separating them. CDR1 and CDR2 (germline): MNHEY, SMNVEV (reference sequence). CDR3 bases: TGTGCCAGCAGTTTATCGAGGTATACTAGCTCCTACAATGAGCAGTTCTTC. Amino acids: CASSLSRYTSSYNEQFF.

CDR3 coding DNA: TGCAGCGTTGACCTTGGGGCTAGCGGGAGGAATGAGCAGTTCTTC. Residues: CSVDLGASGRNEQFF. The genes are TRBV29-1 and TRBJ2-1, with 11 bases aligning to TRBD2. The CDR3 loop spans 15 amino acids. Germline loops: CDR1 SQVTM, CDR2 ANQGSEA. Trimming removed 3 bases from V and 7 bases from J; junction bases left unmatched: 8.

The V and J genes are TRBV7-9 and TRBJ2-1; D is unresolved. The CDR3 sequence is 12 residues long. CDR1 is SEHNR, CDR2 FQNEAQ, per germline (reference sequence). The V gene lost 0 bases and the J gene lost 7 bases, with 4 bases spanning the gap. The CDR3 here is CASSLALNEQFF. The DNA of the CDR3 is TGTGCCAGCAGCTTAGCCCTGAATGAGCAGTTCTTC.

The V call is TRBV2, the J call TRBJ1-2; D perhaps matches TRBD1 (5 bases). V dropped 7 bases and J dropped 5 bases, with 11 bases sitting between them. The CDR3 totals 12 residues. Per the germline V gene, CDR1 is SNHLY and CDR2 is FYNNEI. This chain's CDR3 is CASTQGLYGYTF. The DNA for the CDR3 is TGTGCCAGCACTCAGGGCCTATATGGCTACACCTTC.

The CDR3 DNA reads TGCGCCAGCAGCTTGGTCGGGGGACAGGGGGCGTATGGCTACACCTTC. Translated, it gives CASSLVGGQGAYGYTF. The chain joins TRBV5-1 to TRBJ1-2, with 12 bases that match TRBD1. Germline lookup yields CDR1 SGHRS and CDR2 YFSETQ. CDR3 length equals 16 residues. V shed 0 bases and J 5 bases; nucleotides not matched to a gene: 5. Filled out from reference TRBV5-1 and TRBJ1-2, the complete variable domain reads KAGVTQTPRYLIKTRGQQVTLSCSPISGHRSVSWYQQTPGQGLQFLFEYFSETQRNKGNFPGRFSGRQFSNSRSEMNVSTLELGDSALYLCASSLVGGQGAYGYTFGSGTRLTVV.

This chain uses TRBV7-8 with TRBJ1-1; no firm D call. V shed 5 bases and J shed 0 bases, with 13 bases lying between them. This CDR3 has 15 residues. Germline CDR1 reads SGHVS; CDR2 reads FQNEAQ. The CDR3 loop is CASSRDQLMNTEAFF. The CDR3 DNA reads as TGTGCCAGCAGCCGAGACCAACTAATGAACACTGAAGCTTTCTTT.

The V gene is TRBV11-2, the J gene TRBJ1-6, with D perhaps TRBD1 (5 bases). The CDR3 length is 15 residues. CDR1 SGHAT and CDR2 FQNNGV come from the germline V gene. V gave up 2 bases and J gave up 7 bases, with 12 bases separating them. The CDR3 loop is CASSLTPGVNSPLHF. As DNA, the CDR3 is TGTGCCAGCAGCTTAACCCCGGGGGTAAATTCACCCCTCCACTTT.

This clone was observed a few times. The chain has TRBV4-1 and TRBJ1-2, with TRBD1 matching 9 bases. The V segment lost 1 base and the J segment 5 bases; nucleotides outside the gene matches: 5. There are 15 residues in the CDR3. CDR1 is MGHRA, CDR2 YSYEKL, per germline. CDR3 DNA sequence: TGCGCCAGCAGCCAAGGGTCGACAGGGGGGTATGGCTACACCTTC. It translates to CASSQGSTGGYGYTF.

V gene TRBV6-6 combines with J gene TRBJ2-5; 8 bases match TRBD2. Germline CDR1 is MNHNY and CDR2 is SVGAGI (reference sequence). The junction had 7 bases not matched to a gene; V was cut back by 2 bases and J by 2 bases. This CDR3 comprises 16 residues. In DNA, the CDR3 is TGTGCCAGCAGTTACGGAATCGGGGGGGGGCAAGAGACCCAGTACTTC. This gives the protein CASSYGIGGGQETQYF.

The chain links TRBV4-2 to TRBJ1-2, with 7 bases identical to TRBD1. The CDR3 length is 15 residues. V was pared by 4 bases and J by 4 bases, with 9 bases of the junction left unmatched. Germline V gene data show CDR1 as LGHNA and CDR2 as YNFKEQ. The DNA of the CDR3 is TGTGCCAGCAGCCCGGGACAGCTTTTCCTCTATGGCTACACCTTC. This translates into CASSPGQLFLYGYTF.

This clone was counted between two and nine times. The rearrangement links TRBV19 to TRBJ1-5, with a tentative D call TRBD1 (6 bases). The germline V gene encodes CDR1 LNHDA and CDR2 SQIVND (reference sequence). The CDR3 covers 19 residues. V was pared by 5 bases and J by 0 bases, with 23 bases between. CDR3 nucleotides: TGTGCCAGTAGTTCACCACGGACAGAACGATTGGCTAGCAATCAGCCCCAGCATTTT. Translated: CASSSPRTERLASNQPQHF.

This chain uses TRBV25-1 with TRBJ2-7; possible D gene TRBD2, 6 bases. The CDR3 is 11 residues long. V was shortened by 6 bases and J by 4 bases, with 7 bases between the two germline ends. Germline V gives CDR1 MGHDK, CDR2 SYGVNS. The CDR3 DNA follows: TGTGCCAGCAGGGGGGGTTACGAGCAGTACTTC. Protein sequence: CASRGGYEQYF.

This clone was observed a few times. The chain joins TRBV11-2 to TRBJ2-7, with 7 bases identical to TRBD2. Germline CDR1 and CDR2: SGHAT and FQNNGV. CDR3 size: 16 residues. Germline trimming cut 1 base from V and 1 base from J; bases unmatched to any gene: 7. Here the CDR3 reads CASSLGLGRASYEQYF. The DNA of the CDR3 is TGTGCCAGCAGCTTAGGATTAGGGAGGGCATCCTACGAGCAGTACTTC.

This clone was observed once. This chain joins TRBV19 and TRBJ2-7; D is possibly TRBD1 (6 bases). Germline V gene sequence: CDR1 LNHDA, CDR2 SQIVND (reference sequence). CDR3 size: 15 residues. Trimming pared 5 bases from V and 1 base from J, leaving 15 bases between. CDR3 bases: TGTGCCAGTAGTGCACAGGGTTTTAGTTCCTACGAGCAGTACTTC. Its translation is CASSAQGFSSYEQYF.

The chain links TRBV29-1 to TRBJ2-7; D may be TRBD1 (5 bases). CDR1 is SQVTM, CDR2 ANQGSEA, per germline. The CDR3 covers 13 residues. The V end lost 3 bases, the J end lost 0 bases, and 9 bases lay between the germline ends. CDR3 amino acids: CSVETASSYEQYF. CDR3 in DNA: TGCAGCGTTGAGACAGCGAGCTCCTACGAGCAGTACTTC.

The chain has TRBV4-1 and TRBJ1-4, with 7 bases identical to TRBD1. The germline V gene has CDR1 MGHRA and CDR2 YSYEKL. The CDR3 is made up of 16 amino acids. Trimming removed 0 bases from V and 3 bases from J; junction bases left unmatched: 4. The CDR3 bases are TGCGCCAGCAGCCAAGATCCACAGGGGCCTAATGAAAAACTGTTTTTT. Translating it yields CASSQDPQGPNEKLFF.

This rearrangement joins TRBV7-9 to TRBJ2-1, with 9 nucleotides matching TRBD2. The CDR3 has 16 amino acids. CDR1 is SEHNR and CDR2 is FQNEAQ in the germline V gene (reference sequence). Trimming cost V 0 bases and J 13 bases; bases outside gene matches: 13. In nucleotides, the CDR3 is TGTGCCAGCAGCTTAGCGTATTCGGGTAGCGGGAGAACCCAGTTCTTC. Amino acids: CASSLAYSGSGRTQFF.

This chain connects TRBV7-8 to TRBJ2-7, with 10 bases aligning to TRBD2. Looked up from germline, CDR1 is SGHVS and CDR2 is FQNEAQ. Trimming at V came to 5 bases and at J to 7 bases, leaving 14 bases not matched to a gene. CDR3 length: 16 residues. CDR3 in amino acids: CASSARGAGGPGEQYF. Here the CDR3 DNA reads TGTGCCAGCAGCGCCAGAGGAGCGGGAGGGCCGGGAGAGCAGTACTTC.

J is TRBJ1-6 and V is TRBV7-9, with no clear D. The V and J ends lost 2 bases and 13 bases respectively, with 15 bases between them. The CDR3 sequence is 14 residues long. Germline values: CDR1 SEHNR, CDR2 FQNEAQ (reference sequence). In DNA form, the CDR3 reads TGTGCCAGCAGCTTAAATTCAGGTCCTCTGCCCCTCCACTTT. Its translation: CASSLNSGPLPLHF. Filled out from reference TRBV7-9 and TRBJ1-6, the complete variable domain reads DTGVSQNPRHKITKRGQNVTFRCDPISEHNRLYWYRQTLGQGPEFLTYFQNEAQLEKSRLLSDRFSAERPKGSFSTLEIQRTEQGDSAMYLCASSLNSGPLPLHFGNGTRLTVT.